This T cell receptor beta chain was sequenced for a study of neoadjuvant nivolumab and ipilimumab in lung cancer. About this clone: Its target is not known.

Germline-derived CDR1 and CDR2 are SGHRS and YFSETQ. Trimming pared 0 bases from V and 5 bases from J, leaving 14 bases between. The CDR3 has 15 residues. Sequencing was performed with immunoSEQ multiplex PCR; in TCRdb, only in-frame clones are kept and a portion is missing. The table has tens of thousands of clones, around nine tenths seen once. Study conclusions and caveats: Pathologic regression was not significantly tied to TCR clonality.

The J gene is TRBJ2-5, the V gene TRBV5-1; D not certain. The specimen was peripheral blood, collected after neoadjuvant nivolumab, alone or with ipilimumab, at or shortly before surgery. The clonotype comes from an adult with non-small cell lung cancer. CDR3 sequence (DNA): TGCGCCAGCAGCTTGGTTGGCGGAGACCGGGAGACCCAGTACTTC. It translates to CASSLVGGDRETQYF. Drawing the rest from reference TRBV5-1 and TRBJ2-5, the complete variable domain is KAGVTQTPRYLIKTRGQQVTLSCSPISGHRSVSWYQQTPGQGLQFLFEYFSETQRNKGNFPGRFSGRQFSNSRSEMNVSTLELGDSALYLCASSLVGGDRETQYFGPGTRLLVL.